The 3 T cell receptor beta chains below all came from one sample that was sequenced in a study of blood T cell repertoires in COVID-19. Data came from immunoSEQ multiplex PCR; TCRdb stores just in-frame clones and leaves some out. The sample records approximately 100,000 clones, around 90% being singletons. The sequenced material came from peripheral blood. These TCRs come from a human donor with COVID-19, enrolled during active disease. The donor label of this sample is uncertain.

This rearrangement joins TRBV7-2 to TRBJ2-7, with no clear D. The V and J ends lost 3 bases and 1 base respectively, with 4 bases between them. Germline assignment: CDR1 SGHTA and CDR2 FQGNSA. The CDR3 covers 12 residues. The CDR3 DNA reads as TGTGCCAGCAGCTTCCCATCCTACGAGCAGTACTTC. It translates to CASSFPSYEQYF. Combining the CDR3 with reference TRBV7-2 and TRBJ2-7 gives the whole variable domain GAGVSQSPSNKVTEKGKDVELRCDPISGHTALYWYRQSLGQGLEFLIYFQGNSAPDKSGLPSDRFSAERTGGSVSTLTIQRTQQEDSAVYLCASSFPSYEQYFGPGTRLTVT.

CDR3 sequence reads: CASSLRWGDLNTEAFF. Written as DNA, the CDR3 is TGTGCCAGCAGTTTGCGGTGGGGGGATTTGAACACTGAAGCTTTCTTT. The genes are TRBV27 and TRBJ1-1; a weak D match, TRBD1 (5 bases). The germline gives CDR1 MNHEY, CDR2 SMNVEV (reference sequence). This CDR3 is built from 16 residues. V lost 3 bases, J lost 0 bases, and 14 bases lay in between.

The gene calls are TRBV7-9 and TRBJ2-1; D perhaps matches TRBD2 (6 bases). The germline gives CDR1 SEHNR, CDR2 FQNEAQ (reference sequence). Trimming took off 6 bases at V and 10 bases at J, with 16 bases between the two ends. This CDR3 has 13 residues. CDR3: CASSSWGDGEQFF. The CDR3 DNA is TGTGCCAGCAGTTCCTGGGGGGACGGCGAGCAGTTCTTC.